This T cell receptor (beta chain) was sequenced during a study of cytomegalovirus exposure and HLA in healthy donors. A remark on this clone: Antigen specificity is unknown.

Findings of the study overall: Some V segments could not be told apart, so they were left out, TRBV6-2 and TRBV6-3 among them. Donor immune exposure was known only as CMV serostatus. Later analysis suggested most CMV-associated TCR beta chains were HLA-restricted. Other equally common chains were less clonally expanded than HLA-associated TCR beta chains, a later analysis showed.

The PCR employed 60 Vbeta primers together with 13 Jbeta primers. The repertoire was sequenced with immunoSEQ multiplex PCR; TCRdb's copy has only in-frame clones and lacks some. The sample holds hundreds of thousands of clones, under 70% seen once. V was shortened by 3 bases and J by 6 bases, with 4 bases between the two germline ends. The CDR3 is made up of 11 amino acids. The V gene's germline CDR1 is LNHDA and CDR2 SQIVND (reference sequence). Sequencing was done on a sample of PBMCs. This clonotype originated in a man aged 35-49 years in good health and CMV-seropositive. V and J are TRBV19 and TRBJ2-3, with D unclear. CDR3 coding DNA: TGTGCCAGTAGTATTTCGGATACGCAGTATTTT. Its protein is CASSISDTQYF.